This is a list of T cell receptor beta chains from one sample in a study of early T cells in non-severe SARS-CoV-2 infection. TCRdb redid the calling of the 5' RACE reads with MiXCR, one entry per CDR3 protein. Among roughly 28,000 distinct CDR3 sequences, around 5% were seen once, and the ten largest hold over 2.5%. The sequenced sample consisted of whole blood. The receptors were sampled from an adult who was a healthcare worker with PCR-confirmed SARS-CoV-2 infection or an uninfected control (not recorded which). The CDR3 runs from the conserved cysteine through the conserved F or W. The D gene is left open where the match is weak. The size of a clone is reported for some rows only, either as once, few or many, or as a class for expanded clones.

D,J,V,size,DNA,CDR3
NA,TRBJ1-1,TRBV5-1,many,TGCGCCAGCAGCACTCAGACGGCGAACACTGAAGCTTTCTTT,CASSTQTANTEAFF
NA,TRBJ2-1,TRBV11-2,few,TGTGCCAGCAGCTTAGATCTGGGGGCGGACGGAGAAAATGAGCAGTTCTTC,CASSLDLGADGENEQFF
TRBD1,TRBJ2-7,TRBV15,once,TGTGCCACCAGCACCTACAGGGGACAGGCCCTCTACGAGCAGTACTTC,CATSTYRGQALYEQYF
NA,TRBJ2-7,TRBV5-1,few,TGCGCCAGCAGCCAGTCCGGGGGCCCCTACGAGCAGTACTTC,CASSQSGGPYEQYF
TRBD2,TRBJ2-1,TRBV19,many,TGTGCCAGTAGGGAGCGGGGGGGCCTTGGCAATGAGCAGTTCTTC,CASRERGGLGNEQFF
TRBD1,TRBJ2-1,TRBV25-1,NA,TGTGCCAGCAGTGAAGGACAGGCCCATGAGCAGTTCTTC,CASSEGQAHEQFF
NA,TRBJ1-2,TRBV28,few,TGTGCCAGCAGTTTGGGGATCGGAGAGGTTGGCTACACCTTC,CASSLGIGEVGYTF
TRBD1,TRBJ1-3,TRBV9,few,TGTGCCAGCAGCGCTACAGGGGACGGAAACACCATATATTTT,CASSATGDGNTIYF
TRBD1,TRBJ1-1,TRBV7-9,few,TGTGCCAGCAGTCGTGACAGGGGCCACACTGAAGCTTTCTTT,CASSRDRGHTEAFF
TRBD1,TRBJ2-3,TRBV5-4,many,TGTGCCAGCAGCGATCGGACAGGGGCGGATACGCAGTATTTT,CASSDRTGADTQYF
NA,TRBJ1-3,TRBV11-2,many,TGTGCCAGCAGCTTATCGGAGGGAATCTCTGGAAACACCATATATTTT,CASSLSEGISGNTIYF
NA,TRBJ2-2,TRBV9,many,TGTGCCAGCAGCGTATACGGCCCGAACACCGGGGAGCTGTTTTTT,CASSVYGPNTGELFF
NA,TRBJ1-3,TRBV4-1,many,TGCGCCAGCAGCCAAGGCCTCATCTCTGGAAACACCATATATTTT,CASSQGLISGNTIYF
NA,TRBJ2-3,TRBV29-1,medium-sized,TGCAGCGTTGAAGGGGGGAGCACAGATACGCAGTATTTT,CSVEGGSTDTQYF
NA,TRBJ2-7,TRBV27,NA,TGTGCCAGCAGTTTATCGGGGGACGCCTTCTTCGAGCAGTACTTC,CASSLSGDAFFEQYF
NA,TRBJ1-2,TRBV19,NA,TGTGTCACAAAGAAGGGGCCACGGAGTGGCTACACCTTC,CVTKKGPRSGYTF
NA,TRBJ2-7,TRBV6-1,many,TGTGCCAGCAGTGAAGCGCTTAGGATTTACGAGCAGTACTTC,CASSEALRIYEQYF
TRBD1,TRBJ2-5,TRBV6-6,many,TGTGCCAGCAGGGACTGGGACAGGGGCGTGAAGACCCAGTACTTC,CASRDWDRGVKTQYF
NA,TRBJ1-1,TRBV5-1,few,TGCGCCAGCAGCCCAATCGGGGGCCCGAACACTGAAGCTTTCTTT,CASSPIGGPNTEAFF
NA,TRBJ2-2,TRBV6-9,many,TGTGCCAGCAGTCCCACCCTGGCCCCGCGAGGGACCGGGGAGCTGTTTTTT,CASSPTLAPRGTGELFF
TRBD2,TRBJ2-3,TRBV14,many,TGTGCCAGCAGCCACGGTAGCGGGAGACTTGTAGATACGCAGTATTTT,CASSHGSGRLVDTQYF
NA,TRBJ1-1,TRBV18,many,TGTGCCAGCTCACCACGCGGAACAGGGAAGAACACTGAAGCTTTCTTT,CASSPRGTGKNTEAFF
NA,TRBJ2-3,TRBV20-1,few,TGCAGTGCTAGCCAGACCACAGATACGCAGTATTTT,CSASQTTDTQYF
TRBD1,TRBJ1-1,TRBV7-6,few,TGTGCCAGCAGCTTAGGTCAGGGGGCAGACACTGAAGCTTTCTTT,CASSLGQGADTEAFF
TRBD1,TRBJ1-6,TRBV24-1,many,TGTGCCACCAGTGATCTCGGACAGGTCGGGTTTAATTCACCCCTCCACTTT,CATSDLGQVGFNSPLHF
NA,TRBJ2-7,TRBV7-2,many,TGTGCCAGCAGCTCGCAGCAAGAGCAGTACTTC,CASSSQQEQYF
TRBD1,TRBJ1-4,TRBV7-9,many,TGTGCCAGCAGCCTTGAGGGGGCGCGGGAAAAACTGTTTTTT,CASSLEGAREKLFF
NA,TRBJ2-6,TRBV7-3,many,TGTGCCAGCGGCCCGTCAGGGGCCAACGTCCTGACTTTC,CASGPSGANVLTF
NA,TRBJ2-1,TRBV5-1,medium-sized,TGCGCCAGCAGCTTGGATACAGGAGAACAGTTCTTC,CASSLDTGEQFF
TRBD1,TRBJ2-3,TRBV19,few,TGTGCCAGTACCCCTCACACAGGGGATAGGACAGATACGCAGTATTTT,CASTPHTGDRTDTQYF
TRBD1,TRBJ1-2,TRBV20-1,medium-sized,TGCAGTGCTAGAGTGGCGGGACAGGGCGGGAATGGCTACACCTTC,CSARVAGQGGNGYTF
TRBD1,TRBJ1-2,TRBV6-5,many,TGTGCCAGCAGTTATGCCCGACAGGGGGCCTATGGCTACACCTTC,CASSYARQGAYGYTF
TRBD1,TRBJ1-4,TRBV5-1,many,TGCGCCAGCAGCCGACAGGGCTCGCTTGCAAGTGAAAAACTGTTTTTT,CASSRQGSLASEKLFF
TRBD2,TRBJ2-7,TRBV11-2,many,TGTGCCAGCAGCTTCCTGACTAGCGGGAACTACGAGCAGTACTTC,CASSFLTSGNYEQYF
NA,TRBJ1-3,TRBV30,many,TGTGCCTGGGGCCCCCCCAGGAAGAGCTCTGGAAACACCATATATTTT,CAWGPPRKSSGNTIYF
NA,TRBJ2-3,TRBV29-1,many,TGCAGCGTAGACCTCACAGATACGCAGTATTTT,CSVDLTDTQYF
TRBD2,TRBJ2-3,TRBV15,many,TGTGCCACCAGCAGAGAGGCAAGTTGGACTAGCGGAAGCACAGATACGCAGTATTTT,CATSREASWTSGSTDTQYF
TRBD2,TRBJ2-7,TRBV7-3,NA,TGTGCCAGCAGCCCAGGTCGGACTAGCGGGAGGAACGAGCAGTACTTC,CASSPGRTSGRNEQYF
NA,TRBJ2-3,TRBV12-3/TRBV12-4,few,TGTGCCAGCAGTTTAGGCGGGGTAAGCACAGATACGCAGTATTTT,CASSLGGVSTDTQYF
NA,TRBJ2-2,TRBV10-1,medium-sized,TGCGCCAGCAGTGAGTCATTCGGGGAGCTGTTTTTT,CASSESFGELFF
NA,TRBJ2-7,TRBV6-5,many,TGTGCCAGCGGCGGGACGGTAGTATACGAGCAGTACTTC,CASGGTVVYEQYF
NA,TRBJ2-7,TRBV5-6,NA,TGTGCCAGCAGCCTCCGGGACTCAAGAGCCCACGAGCAGTACTTC,CASSLRDSRAHEQYF
NA,TRBJ1-2,TRBV12-3/TRBV12-4,medium-sized,TGTGCCAGCAGTTCGACAGTTTATGGCTACACCTTC,CASSSTVYGYTF
NA,TRBJ2-7,TRBV11-2,medium-sized,TGTGCCAGCAGCTTTAGGGGCTCCTACGAGCAGTACTTC,CASSFRGSYEQYF
NA,TRBJ2-7,TRBV2,few,TGTGCCAGCAGTGAAGGGTGGCAGTACTTC,CASSEGWQYF
NA,TRBJ2-1,TRBV14,many,TGTGCCAGCAGCCAAGGACGAGGGAATCCTTCGCAGTTCTTC,CASSQGRGNPSQFF
NA,TRBJ2-1,TRBV6-5,few,TGTGCCAGCAGTTACTCGAGACACAGCCAATACAATGAGCAGTTCTTC,CASSYSRHSQYNEQFF
TRBD1,TRBJ2-2,TRBV9,many,TGTGCCAGCAGCGTATCCGGGACAGGGGAAACCGGGGAGCTGTTTTTT,CASSVSGTGETGELFF
TRBD1,TRBJ2-5,TRBV5-4,few,TGTGCCAGCAGCTGGAGGACAGGCACTCAAGAGACCCAGTACTTC,CASSWRTGTQETQYF
NA,TRBJ2-7,TRBV5-1,NA,TGCGCCAGCAGCCTCCTACCCGGTCCGGGGGAGGACGAGCAGTACTTC,CASSLLPGPGEDEQYF
NA,TRBJ2-3,TRBV5-4,NA,TGTGCCAGCAGCTTTTATCGAACAGGTCCTAGCACAGATACGCAGTATTTT,CASSFYRTGPSTDTQYF